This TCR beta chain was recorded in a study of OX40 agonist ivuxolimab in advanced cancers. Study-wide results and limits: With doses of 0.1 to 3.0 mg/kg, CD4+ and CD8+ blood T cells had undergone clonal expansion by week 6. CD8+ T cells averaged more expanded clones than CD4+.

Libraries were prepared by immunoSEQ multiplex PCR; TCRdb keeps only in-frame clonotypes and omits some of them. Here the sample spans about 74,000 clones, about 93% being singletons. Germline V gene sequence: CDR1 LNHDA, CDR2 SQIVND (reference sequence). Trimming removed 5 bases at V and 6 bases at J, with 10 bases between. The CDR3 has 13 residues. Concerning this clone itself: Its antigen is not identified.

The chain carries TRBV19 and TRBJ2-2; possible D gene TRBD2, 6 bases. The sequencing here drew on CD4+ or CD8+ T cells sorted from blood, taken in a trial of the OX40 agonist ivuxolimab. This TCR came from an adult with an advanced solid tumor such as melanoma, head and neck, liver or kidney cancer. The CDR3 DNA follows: TGTGCCAGTAGTCGAGGAGGGCCCGGGGAGCTGTTTTTT. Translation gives CASSRGGPGELFF.